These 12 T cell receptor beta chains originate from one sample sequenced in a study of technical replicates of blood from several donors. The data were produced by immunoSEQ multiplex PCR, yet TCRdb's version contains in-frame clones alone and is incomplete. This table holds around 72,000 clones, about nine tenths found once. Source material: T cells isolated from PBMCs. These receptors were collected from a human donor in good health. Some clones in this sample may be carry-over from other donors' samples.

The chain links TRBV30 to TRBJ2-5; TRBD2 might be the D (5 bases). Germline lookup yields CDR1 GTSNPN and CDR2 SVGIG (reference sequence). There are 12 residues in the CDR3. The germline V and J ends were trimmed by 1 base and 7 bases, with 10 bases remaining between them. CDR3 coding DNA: TGTGCCTGGAGTGACGCCGCGGGGACCCAGTACTTC. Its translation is CAWSDAAGTQYF.

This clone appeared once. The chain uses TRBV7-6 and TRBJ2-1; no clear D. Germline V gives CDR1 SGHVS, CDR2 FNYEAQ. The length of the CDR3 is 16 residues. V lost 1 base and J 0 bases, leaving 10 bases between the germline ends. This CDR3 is CASSLGAASSYNEQFF. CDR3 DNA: TGTGCCAGCAGCTTAGGCGCCGCGAGCTCCTACAATGAGCAGTTCTTC. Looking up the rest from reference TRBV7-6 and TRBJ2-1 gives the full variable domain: GAGVSQSPRYKVTKRGQDVALRCDPISGHVSLYWYRQALGQGPEFLTYFNYEAQQDKSGLPNDRFSAERPEGSISTLTIQRTEQRDSAMYRCASSLGAASSYNEQFFGPGTRLTVL.

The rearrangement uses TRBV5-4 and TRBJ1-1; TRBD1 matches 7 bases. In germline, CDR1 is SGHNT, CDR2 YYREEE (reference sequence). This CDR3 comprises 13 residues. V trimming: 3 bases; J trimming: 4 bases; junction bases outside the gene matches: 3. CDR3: CASSYQGGTEAFF. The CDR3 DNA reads TGTGCCAGCAGCTACCAGGGGGGCACTGAAGCTTTCTTT.

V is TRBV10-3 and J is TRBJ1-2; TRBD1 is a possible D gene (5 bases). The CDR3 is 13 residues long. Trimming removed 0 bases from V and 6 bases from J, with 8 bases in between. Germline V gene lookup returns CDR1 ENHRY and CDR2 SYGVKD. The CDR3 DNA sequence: TGTGCCATCAGTGAGTCGACCAGGGATGGCTACACCTTC. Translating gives CAISESTRDGYTF.

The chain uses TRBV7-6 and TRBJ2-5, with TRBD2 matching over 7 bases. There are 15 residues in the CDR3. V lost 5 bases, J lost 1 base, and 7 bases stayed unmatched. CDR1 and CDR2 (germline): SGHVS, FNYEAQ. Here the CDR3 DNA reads TGTGCCAGCAGCATTAGCGGGTTAAGCCAAGAGACCCAGTACTTC. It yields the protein CASSISGLSQETQYF.

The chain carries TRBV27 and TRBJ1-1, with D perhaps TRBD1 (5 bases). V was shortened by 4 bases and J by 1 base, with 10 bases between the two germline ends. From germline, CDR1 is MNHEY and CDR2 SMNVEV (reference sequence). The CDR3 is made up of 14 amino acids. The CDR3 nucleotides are TGTGCCAGCAGTTCGGGACTGAAGAACACTGAAGCTTTCTTT. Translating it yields CASSSGLKNTEAFF.

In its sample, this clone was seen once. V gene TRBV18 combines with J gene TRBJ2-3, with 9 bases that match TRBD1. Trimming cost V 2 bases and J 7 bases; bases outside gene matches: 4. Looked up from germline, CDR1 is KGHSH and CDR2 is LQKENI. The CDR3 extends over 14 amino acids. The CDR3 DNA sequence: TGTGCCAGCTCACCAAATGGACAGGGGTATACGCAGTATTTT. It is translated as CASSPNGQGYTQYF.

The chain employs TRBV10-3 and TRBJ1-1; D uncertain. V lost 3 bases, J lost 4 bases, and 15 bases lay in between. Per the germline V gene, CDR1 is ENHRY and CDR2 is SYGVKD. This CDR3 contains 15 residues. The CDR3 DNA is TGTGCCATCAGTGATATGGTCTCTCGCGGCACTGAAGCTTTCTTT. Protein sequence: CAISDMVSRGTEAFF.

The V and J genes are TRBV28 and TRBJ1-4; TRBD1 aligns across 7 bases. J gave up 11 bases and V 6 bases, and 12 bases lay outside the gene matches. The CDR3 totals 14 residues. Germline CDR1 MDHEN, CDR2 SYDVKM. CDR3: CASSLRSDRVKLFF. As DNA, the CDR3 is TGTGCCAGCAGCCTTAGAAGTGACAGGGTGAAACTGTTTTTT.

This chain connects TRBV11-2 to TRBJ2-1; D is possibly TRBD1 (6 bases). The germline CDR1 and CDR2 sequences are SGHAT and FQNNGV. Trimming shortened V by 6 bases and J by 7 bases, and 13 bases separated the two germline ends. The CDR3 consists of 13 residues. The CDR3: CASRFRGQNEQFF. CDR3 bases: TGTGCCAGCAGGTTCAGGGGCCAGAATGAGCAGTTCTTC. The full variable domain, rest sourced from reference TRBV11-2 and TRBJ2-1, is EAGVAQSPRYKIIEKRQSVAFWCNPISGHATLYWYQQILGQGPKLLIQFQNNGVVDDSQLPKDRFSAERLKGVDSTLKIQPAKLEDSAVYLCASRFRGQNEQFFGPGTRLTVL.

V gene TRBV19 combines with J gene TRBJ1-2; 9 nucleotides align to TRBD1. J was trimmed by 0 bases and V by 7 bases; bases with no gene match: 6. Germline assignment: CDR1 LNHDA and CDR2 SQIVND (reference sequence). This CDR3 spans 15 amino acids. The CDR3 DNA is TGTGCCAGTAAACACGGGACAGGGACTAACTATGGCTACACCTTC. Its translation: CASKHGTGTNYGYTF. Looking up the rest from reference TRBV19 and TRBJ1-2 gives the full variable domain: DGGITQSPKYLFRKEGQNVTLSCEQNLNHDAMYWYRQDPGQGLRLIYYSQIVNDFQKGDIAEGYSVSREKKESFPLTVTSAQKNPTAFYLCASKHGTGTNYGYTFGSGTRLTVV.

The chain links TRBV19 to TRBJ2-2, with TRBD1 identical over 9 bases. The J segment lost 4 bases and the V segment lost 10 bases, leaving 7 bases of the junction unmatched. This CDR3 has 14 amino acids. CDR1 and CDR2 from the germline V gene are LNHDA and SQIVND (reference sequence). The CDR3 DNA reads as TGTGCCACCTCAGGACAGGGGTTCACCGGGGAGCTGTTTTTT. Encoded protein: CATSGQGFTGELFF. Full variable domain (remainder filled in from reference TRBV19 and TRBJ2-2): DGGITQSPKYLFRKEGQNVTLSCEQNLNHDAMYWYRQDPGQGLRLIYYSQIVNDFQKGDIAEGYSVSREKKESFPLTVTSAQKNPTAFYLCATSGQGFTGELFFGEGSRLTVL.